This TCR beta chain emerged from a study of OX40 agonist ivuxolimab in advanced cancers. General notes on the study: Ivuxolimab was a fully human IgG2 agonistic monoclonal antibody targeting the costimulatory receptor OX40 (CD134). Intravenous ivuxolimab was administered to patients every 2 weeks at six dose levels: 0.01, 0.1, 0.3, 1.5, 3 and 10 mg/kg. Of the 50 to 55 dose-escalation patients, hepatocellular carcinoma was present in some 19, melanoma in some 15, renal cell carcinoma in 9 and head and neck cancer in 9. A male proportion of 82.7% and a mean age of roughly 55 years, ranging from 23 to 79, were recorded for the dose-escalation cohort. Prior anti-PD-1, anti-PD-L1 or anti-CTLA-4 therapy was permitted, and checkpoint inhibitors had been received by roughly two fifths of dose-escalation patients. Partial responses were achieved by three dose-escalation patients, of whom one had hepatocellular carcinoma and two had cutaneous melanoma. Peripheral TCRbeta sequencing was intended to test whether TCR sequence diversity was altered and clonal T-cell expansion was caused by ivuxolimab. The monotherapy dose-escalation portion (N of about 49 patients) of the phase I ivuxolimab trial is reported in the paper. Overall study results and their limits: Which antigens the clonally expanded peripheral T cells were specific for was not determined. After ivuxolimab, more expanded clones were found on average in CD8+ T cells than in CD4+ T cells. In partial responders in the 0.1-3.0 mg/kg groups, normalized peripheral clonal expansion was found to be among the lowest, especially among CD8+ T cells. At doses of 0.1 to 3.0 mg/kg, clonal expansion of both CD4+ and CD8+ T cells in blood was seen between baseline and week 6. Low levels of normalized T-cell clonal expansion were also seen in some patients who did not respond.

The CDR3 spans 14 residues, from the cysteine through the phenylalanine. Only the CDR3 region is kept as DNA, spanning 42 bases read in frame from base 1. V is shortened by 6 bases, J by 5 bases, and the region joining them spans 19 bases. The germline V gene supplies CDR1 SQVTM and CDR2 ANQGSEA. Genomic DNA was extracted from sorted cells for sequencing of the TCRbeta CDR3 region. TCRbeta CDR3 regions were sequenced using the immunoSEQ Assay. TCRdb holds this immuneACCESS table with in-frame rearrangements only. Some clones are missing; in checked studies, unresolved V genes explain under half, and the rest has no known cause. This sample comprises some 13,000 clones, approximately 90% of them detected only once. Of the sample, 6.5% to 8.5% falls within the top ten clones. With respect to this clone: Its antigen is currently not known. No qualities accompany the bases; no much larger clone lies one base away.

The trial excluded patients who had a history of autoimmune disease or were on systemic immunosuppression. Peripheral blood for TCR sequencing was drawn from every dose cohort at baseline, at cycle 4 day 1 and at cycle 7 day 1. The samples were drawn from a first-in-human, open-label, multicenter phase I dose-escalation trial of ivuxolimab. Adults with locally advanced or metastatic melanoma, renal cell carcinoma, hepatocellular carcinoma or head and neck squamous cell carcinoma were enrolled in the trial. Before TCR sequencing, CD4+ T cells and CD8+ T cells were sorted from peripheral blood as separate populations.

The source of this sequence is an adult with an advanced solid tumor such as melanoma, head and neck, liver or kidney cancer. The receptor chain draws on TRBV29-1 and TRBJ2-5, with TRBD2 perhaps the D gene, on 6 matching bases. The material sequenced was CD4+ or CD8+ T cells sorted from blood, taken in a trial of the OX40 agonist ivuxolimab. The CDR3 loop reads CSVPWGSGTETQYF. The DNA sequence is as follows: TGCAGCGTCCCTTGGGGTAGCGGCACGGAGACCCAGTACTTC.